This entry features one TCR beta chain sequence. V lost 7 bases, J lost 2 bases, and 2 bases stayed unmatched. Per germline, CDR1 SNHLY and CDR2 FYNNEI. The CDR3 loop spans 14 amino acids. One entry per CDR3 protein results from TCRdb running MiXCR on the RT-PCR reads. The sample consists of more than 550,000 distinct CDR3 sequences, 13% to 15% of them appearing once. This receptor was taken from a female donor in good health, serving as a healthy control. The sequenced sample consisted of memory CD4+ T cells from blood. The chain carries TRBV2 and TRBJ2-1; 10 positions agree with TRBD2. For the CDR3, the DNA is TGTGCCAGCACGGGACTAGCGCCCTACAATGAGCAGTTCTTC. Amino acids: CASTGLAPYNEQFF.